The TCR beta chain under discussion was sequenced for a study of neurological immune-mediated disorders. 5'RACE generated cDNA with 10-nucleotide random UMIs. Sequencing runs each generated in excess of 160 million TCR-beta sequences derived from 15-18 subjects. From the 5' RACE reads, TCRdb called clonotypes with MiXCR, one entry per CDR3 protein. Of approximately 50,000 distinct CDR3 sequences listed, 3.6% are singletons. Germline V gene sequence: CDR1 LGHDT, CDR2 YNNKEL (reference sequence). The CDR3 runs to 15 residues. Germline trimming cut 4 bases from V and 2 bases from J; bases unmatched to any gene: 7. This clonotype was seen repeatedly, ten times or more.

This clonotype was sampled from a man aged 25 to 40 with multiple sclerosis. The sample comprised PBMCs. V gene TRBV3-1 combines with J gene TRBJ2-7; 8 positions match TRBD1. CDR3 sequence: CASSLRDRKAYEQYF. For the CDR3, the DNA is TGTGCCAGCAGCCTCCGGGACAGGAAGGCCTACGAGCAGTACTTC.